Here is one T cell receptor beta chain with its context. This clonotype has just a few counts. Which antigen it targets is not known. It has no much larger one-base neighbor in the sample; base qualities were not kept. In the paper's terms, the time point label means: pre-sensitization, week 0. Reading the label with the study, this specimen's treatment or condition is: therapeutic diphenylcyclopropenone sensitization with weekly scalp DPC. At every patch-test visit, the blood draw took place before the patch test was put on. Eligible patients were aged 18 to 70, diagnosed with alopecia, deemed suitable for DPC therapy, and excluded if pregnant. Total RNA was extracted from unfractionated whole blood that had been collected in Tempus Blood RNA tubes. The method behind the library was RACE. Sequencing was performed on a NextSeq 500. Library preparation attached unique molecular identifiers to individual cDNA molecules for quantitative, reproducible TCR counting. For every blood RNA sample, sequencing covered both the TCR alpha and TCR beta chains. The published analysis was carried out like this. The median number of TCRs per sample was over 85,000, ranging from about 20,000 to 750,000. V, J and CDR3 annotation of the TCR reads was carried out using the Decombinator software suite. Every sample was subsampled to the same number of TCRs (28,000) for the PS versus PT1 abundance plots. TCRs were defined as expanded if absent before sensitization and observed at least eight times at the 2-week time point. TCRdb itself trimmed the public reads at Q25 with fastp, ran MiXCR and retained productive beta chains. Duplicate CDR3 protein sequences are folded into a single record with the most common DNA and genes. These V and J calls originate from TCRdb's pipeline instead of the authors' own analysis. The table for this sample lists approximately 100,000 distinct CDR3 sequences; roughly a tenth of them were counted only once. Jointly, the top ten make up more than 3% of the sample.

Trimming at the junction amounts to 0 bases on V and 2 bases on J, and the germline ends lie 11 bases apart. The germline V gene encodes CDR1 LNHNV and CDR2 YYDKDF (reference sequence). The cysteine opens and the phenylalanine closes a CDR3 of 16 amino acids. This entry keeps only the CDR3 DNA: 48 bases, framed from base 1. The data belong to a study of human T cells and chemical hapten exposure listed by TCRdb under 2021. Background on the whole study: For sensitization, 2% DPC in acetone was applied to an approximately 2 cm by approximately 2 cm area of upper inner arm skin. Throughout the approximately 24-week study period, patients were also given weekly therapeutic DPC doses on the scalp. Patch testing was performed on the upper back with Finn chambers containing 0.01% DPC, and the patch tests were scored after 6 days according to International Contact Dermatitis Research Group standards. Alopecia areata with under or over 50% scalp involvement, alopecia totalis and alopecia universalis were represented in the patient cohort, which was mostly female. Libraries were combined into a pool for sequencing, and differences in TCR yield between samples came mainly from small differences in library volumes within the pool. In alopecia patients, the study followed how the peripheral blood TCR repertoire changed in vivo over primary and secondary sensitization to diphenylcyclopropenone (DPC), a hapten. Blood was sampled from patients pre-sensitization (week 0) and at 2, 6 and about 24 weeks after DPC sensitization. Twenty-nine alopecia patients gave blood for TCR sequencing at one to four time points (pre-sensitization, 2, 6 and 24 weeks). Overall results and qualifications from the work: All patients had alopecia, a presumed autoimmune disease, so their immune response might differ from that of healthy individuals. A positive correlation was found between the number of PT1 expanded TCRs and patch test score, with significance reached at thresholds 8, 16 and 32 but not 4. After repeated subsampling, the strength of the expansion versus patch-test correlation and the threshold at which it became significant changed. Expanded TCRs formed significantly more large CDR3 similarity clusters than pre-sensitization or healthy control sets, consistent with antigen-driven responses. No change with DPC sensitization was found in the number of TCRs above 1 in 1000 frequency, and no evidence of global repertoire structure alterations was found.

This sequence was found in a woman between 35 and 50 years old with alopecia areata. Some clones in this sample may be carry-over from other donors' samples. Recombination connected TRBV15 to TRBJ1-3, with the D gene not confidently named. The input for sequencing was whole blood, taken in connection with sensitization to the hapten diphenylcyclopropenone (DPC). In nucleotide form, the sequence is TGTGCCACCAGCAGAGATCTTATATCGACTGGAAACACCATATATTTT. Translated, this gives CATSRDLISTGNTIYF.